Following are 8 T cell receptor beta chains from one sample sequenced in a study of response to subunit inactivated influenza vaccine. TCRdb reprocessed the RT-PCR reads via MiXCR and lists one record per CDR3 protein. The repertoire consists of around 540,000 distinct CDR3 sequences, with roughly 12% occurring once and the leading ten covering roughly 10%. Sample: PBMCs from blood, taken on the day of vaccination. The source of these receptors is a man aged 50 to 59 who received an inactivated influenza vaccine.

V is TRBV4-2 and J is TRBJ2-7, with TRBD2 matching 8 bases. Per germline, CDR1 LGHNA and CDR2 YNFKEQ. The CDR3 is 16 amino acids. Germline trimming cut 3 bases from V and 0 bases from J; bases unmatched to any gene: 7. CDR3 DNA sequence: TGTGCCAGCAGCCAGGAACTAGCGGTGGTCTCCTACGAGCAGTACTTC. Translating gives CASSQELAVVSYEQYF.

Details on this clonotype: Mismatch with germline at one junction end may stem from a read error. V gene TRBV5-5 combines with J gene TRBJ2-1; possibly TRBD1 for D (7 bases). The CDR3 spans 15 residues. Per the germline V gene, CDR1 is SGHKS and CDR2 is YYEKEE (reference sequence). DNA for the CDR3: TGTGCCAGCAGCTTGGGGCAGGGGGGATACAATGAGCGGTTCTTC. It codes for CASSLGQGGYNERFF.

A few counts support this clonotype. The chain couples TRBV20-1 to TRBJ2-3; maybe TRBD2 (6 bases). The CDR3 loop spans 15 amino acids. Germline V gene data show CDR1 as DFQATT and CDR2 as SNEGSKA (reference sequence). Deletions cut 1 base from V and 4 bases from J, with 15 bases between. CDR3 sequence (DNA): TGCAGTGCTAGAGCCCGGGACTTCCCTCCAGATACGCAGTATTTT. This encodes CSARARDFPPDTQYF.

This sequence joins TRBV27 and TRBJ2-5; TRBD1 aligns across 10 bases. The V gene end was trimmed by 6 bases and the J gene end by 5 bases; junction bases not matched to a gene: 18. This CDR3 has 18 residues. Germline V gene data show CDR1 as MNHEY and CDR2 as SMNVEV (reference sequence). The CDR3 loop reads CASSLRPHLTGGSETQYF. Written as DNA, the CDR3 is TGTGCCAGCAGCCTAAGGCCCCACCTGACAGGGGGCAGTGAGACCCAGTACTTC.

This clonotype has a handful of counts. This chain links TRBV12-3 or TRBV12-4 with TRBJ1-5, with a weak D call TRBD1 (5 bases). The V and J ends lost 5 bases and 6 bases respectively, with 20 bases between them. The length of the CDR3 is 16 residues. CDR3: CASSPSDMTLGQPQHF. The CDR3 coding sequence is TGTGCCAGCAGTCCATCGGACATGACCCTCGGTCAGCCCCAGCATTTT.

The chain is built from TRBV4-3 and TRBJ2-7, with 9 bases lining up with TRBD2. The CDR3 is 19 residues long. From germline, CDR1 is LGHNA and CDR2 YSLEER. Germline trimming cut 0 bases from V and 0 bases from J; bases unmatched to any gene: 12. CDR3 residues: CASSQDRIGLASTSYEQYF. The CDR3, as DNA: TGCGCCAGCAGCCAAGATCGGATCGGACTAGCGAGCACCTCCTACGAGCAGTACTTC.

The chain uses TRBV12-3 or TRBV12-4 and TRBJ1-3; D unresolved. The CDR3 length is 16 residues. The ends were cut back, 3 bases at V and 4 bases at J, with 16 bases in the middle. This CDR3 reads CASSLARFSGGNTIYF. CDR3 sequence (DNA): TGTGCCAGCAGTTTGGCGCGCTTCAGCGGGGGAAACACCATATATTTT.

The chain joins TRBV2 to TRBJ2-2, with 8 bases matching TRBD2. The V gene end was trimmed by 7 bases and the J gene end by 0 bases; junction bases not matched to a gene: 7. Looked up from germline, CDR1 is SNHLY and CDR2 is FYNNEI. This CDR3 comprises 16 residues. CDR3 DNA: TGTGCCAGCAAACCGGCGGGGGGCCCGAACACCGGGGAGCTGTTTTTT. Translating gives CASKPAGGPNTGELFF.